The entry below gives a single T cell receptor (beta chain) sequence along with its context. Its matching antigen is unknown. A single record per CDR3 protein comes from TCRdb applying MiXCR to the RACE reads. The sample consists of about 160,000 distinct CDR3 sequences, around a quarter of them appearing once. Trimming shortened V by 3 bases and J by 6 bases, and 21 bases separated the two germline ends. CDR3 length: 16 residues. The germline V gene encodes CDR1 KGHSH and CDR2 LQKENI. This sample was taken from a study of human T cells and chemical hapten exposure. Time point defined: patch test 3, about 24 weeks after DPC sensitization. Treatment reported: therapeutic diphenylcyclopropenone sensitization with weekly scalp DPC. Samples of blood were obtained prior to the application of each patch test. Unfractionated whole blood was the source of the extracted total RNA. Study-level points and caveats: No change in TCRs above 1 in 1000 frequency was produced by DPC sensitization. With alopecia, donors may have immune responses unlike healthy people's.

The sequencing here drew on whole blood, taken in connection with sensitization to the hapten diphenylcyclopropenone (DPC). The origin of this receptor is a woman between 18 and 29 years old with alopecia areata. Some clones in this sample may be carry-over from other donors' samples. The chain uses TRBV18 and TRBJ2-7; TRBD2 might be the D (6 bases). This CDR3 is CASSPNRDSSSVEQYF. As DNA, the CDR3 is TGTGCCAGCTCACCCAACCGGGACTCGTCTTCGGTCGAGCAGTACTTC.